The subject of this entry is one TCR beta chain. The data were taken from a study of identical twins. CDR3 size: 15 residues. V shed 0 bases and J shed 9 bases, with 15 bases lying between them. TCRdb re-derived calls from the 5' RACE reads in MiXCR, one entry per CDR3 protein. The sample has hundreds of thousands of distinct CDR3 sequences, 5.5% to 7.5% seen once. Specimen: naive T cells sorted from blood. The origin of this receptor is a man between 18 and 29 years old in good health. The rearrangement links TRBV12-3 or TRBV12-4 to TRBJ2-1, with D possibly matching TRBD2 (6 bases). CDR3 region: CASSLAGGQSGEQFF. The CDR3 region has the DNA TGTGCCAGCAGTTTAGCGGGAGGACAATCGGGTGAGCAGTTCTTC.